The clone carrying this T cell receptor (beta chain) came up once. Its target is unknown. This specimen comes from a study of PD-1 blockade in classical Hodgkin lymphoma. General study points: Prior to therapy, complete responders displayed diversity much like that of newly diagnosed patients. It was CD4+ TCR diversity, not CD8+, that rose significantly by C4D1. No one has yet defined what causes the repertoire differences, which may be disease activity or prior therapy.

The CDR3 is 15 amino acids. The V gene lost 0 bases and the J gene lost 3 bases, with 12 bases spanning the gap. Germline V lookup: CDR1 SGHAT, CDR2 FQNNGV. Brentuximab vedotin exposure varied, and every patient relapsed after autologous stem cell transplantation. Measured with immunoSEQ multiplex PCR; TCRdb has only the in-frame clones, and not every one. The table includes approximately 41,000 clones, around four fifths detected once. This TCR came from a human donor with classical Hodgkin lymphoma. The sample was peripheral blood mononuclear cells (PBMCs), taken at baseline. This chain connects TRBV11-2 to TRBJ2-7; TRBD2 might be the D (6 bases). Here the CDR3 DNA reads TGTGCCAGCAGCTTAGATCCGGGACTCGGCTACGAGCAGTACTTC. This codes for CASSLDPGLGYEQYF. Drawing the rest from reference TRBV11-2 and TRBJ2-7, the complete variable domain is EAGVAQSPRYKIIEKRQSVAFWCNPISGHATLYWYQQILGQGPKLLIQFQNNGVVDDSQLPKDRFSAERLKGVDSTLKIQPAKLEDSAVYLCASSLDPGLGYEQYFGPGTRLTVT.